This passage covers 2 T cell receptor beta chains from one sample sequenced in a study of T cells in Graves' hyperthyroidism and ophthalmopathy. The CDR3 regions of TCR beta were amplified from RNA transcripts. TCR CDR3 regions were first amplified by RT-PCR with HTBI primers. MiXCR, applied by TCRdb to the multiplex PCR reads, yields one record per CDR3 protein. The data hold about half a million distinct CDR3 sequences, with just under 20% observed a single time. The sample was blood. The receptors stem from a man between 40 and 49 years old with Graves' ophthalmopathy.

The count of this clonotype is one. With a much larger clone just one base away, this may be a read error. The genes are TRBV11-3 and TRBJ1-4; a weak D match, TRBD1 (5 bases). With 2 bases removed from V and 7 bases from J, the gap between germline ends came to 17 bases. The CDR3 length is 16 residues. CDR1 and CDR2 from the germline V gene are SGHNT and YENEEA. The chain's CDR3 is CASSLHPTVGGEKLFF. CDR3 DNA sequence: TGTGCCAGCAGCTTACATCCGACCGTCGGGGGTGAAAAACTGTTTTTT.

V is TRBV3-1 and J is TRBJ2-7; 15 bases are a match to TRBD2. This CDR3 is 19 amino acids long. The V and J ends lost 3 bases and 1 base, in that order; junction bases with no gene match: 10. CDR1 and CDR2 (germline): LGHDT, YNNKEL (reference sequence). The CDR3 loop reads CASSQTGLAGGLRSYEQYF. The DNA of the CDR3 is TGTGCCAGCAGCCAGACGGGACTAGCGGGGGGCTTGAGGTCCTACGAGCAGTACTTC.